Shown below are 11 T cell receptor beta chains from a single sample sequenced in a study of graft-versus-host responses after intestinal transplantation. Only in-frame clones appear in the TCRdb table, and some are missing; sequencing was by immunoSEQ multiplex PCR. Seen here are roughly 69,000 clones, approximately 90% observed once, and the top ten hold roughly 1.5%. These receptors' antigens are unknown. Sequencing was performed on unstimulated CD8+ T cells sorted from spleen or lymph node cells, taken before transplant. The receptors were sampled from a human donor who was the organ donor for an intestinal transplant.

The J gene is TRBJ2-3, the V gene TRBV7-2; 7 nucleotides line up with TRBD2. Germline loops: CDR1 SGHTA, CDR2 FQGNSA. This CDR3 comprises 13 residues. V dropped 7 bases and J dropped 4; count of bases not matched to a gene: 5. CDR3 bases: TGTGCCAGCACCATGGGAGGGGCAGATACGCAGTATTTT. Translating gives CASTMGGADTQYF.

This rearrangement joins TRBV6-1 to TRBJ2-5; tentatively, D is TRBD1 (5 bases). Trimming shortened V by 7 bases and J by 2 bases, and 17 bases separated the two germline ends. The CDR3 covers 15 residues. Looked up from germline, CDR1 is MNHNS and CDR2 is SASEGT. The CDR3 loop is CASISWRQRQETQYF. In DNA form, the CDR3 reads TGTGCCAGCATATCCTGGAGACAGAGACAAGAGACCCAGTACTTC.

The genes are TRBV7-3 and TRBJ2-4, with D maybe TRBD2 (7 bases). The V end lost 5 bases, the J end lost 8 bases, and 16 bases lay between the germline ends. Germline values: CDR1 SGHTA, CDR2 FQGTGA. The CDR3 loop spans 14 amino acids. The CDR3 spells CASSLGGGFDIQYF. In nucleotides, the CDR3 is TGTGCCAGCAGCCTTGGGGGGGGCTTCGACATTCAGTACTTC.

This clone was observed a single time. The chain links TRBV9 to TRBJ2-7; possible D gene TRBD1, 5 bases. The CDR3 consists of 15 residues. Trimming cost V 1 base and J 0 bases, with 11 bases left between them. CDR1 is SGDLS, CDR2 YYNGEE, per germline. The CDR3 loop is CASSVRGQSSYEQYF. CDR3 nucleotides: TGTGCCAGCAGCGTACGAGGACAAAGCTCCTACGAGCAGTACTTC.

The table lists this clone with a count of one. The CDR3 sequence is CASSLRAGEGTGELFF. DNA of the CDR3: TGTGCCAGCAGCCTAAGGGCGGGAGAGGGCACCGGGGAGCTGTTTTTT. The chain employs TRBV7-9 and TRBJ2-2; 7 bases fit TRBD2. This CDR3 has 16 residues. Trimming removed 5 bases from V and 4 bases from J; junction bases left unmatched: 10. Per the germline V gene, CDR1 is SEHNR and CDR2 is FQNEAQ (reference sequence).

CDR3 bases: TGTGCCAGCAGCTTAGCCTCCCTTACGCAGTATTTT. Translating gives CASSLASLTQYF. V usage is TRBV7-9 and J usage is TRBJ2-3; D not resolved. Germline V gene lookup returns CDR1 SEHNR and CDR2 FQNEAQ (reference sequence). The CDR3 has 12 residues. The V and J ends lost 0 bases and 8 bases respectively, with 6 bases between them.

This chain joins TRBV9 and TRBJ1-2; possible D gene TRBD1, 5 bases. CDR3 length: 16 amino acids. The germline gives CDR1 SGDLS, CDR2 YYNGEE. V lost 5 bases and J 8 bases, leaving 25 bases between the germline ends. The DNA of the CDR3 is TGTGCCAGCAGTCAGATGGGGTCAGGGCTCGTCGAAGGCTACACCTTC. Translation: CASSQMGSGLVEGYTF. The full variable domain, in which reference TRBV9 and TRBJ1-2 provide the parts outside the CDR3, is DSGVTQTPKHLITATGQRVTLRCSPRSGDLSVYWYQQSLDQGLQFLIQYYNGEERAKGNILERFSAQQFPDLHSELNLSSLELGDSALYFCASSQMGSGLVEGYTFGSGTRLTVV.

This chain joins TRBV28 and TRBJ2-1; 7 positions agree with TRBD2. V was pared by 5 bases and J by 5 bases, with 12 bases of the junction left unmatched. Germline V gene lookup returns CDR1 MDHEN and CDR2 SYDVKM. The CDR3 loop spans 16 amino acids. The CDR3 is CASSRAGLRRDNEQFF. CDR3 bases: TGTGCCAGCAGTCGAGCGGGGCTCCGTCGCGACAATGAGCAGTTCTTC.

The rearrangement links TRBV19 to TRBJ2-7, with D possibly TRBD2 on 6 matching bases. V dropped 7 bases and J dropped 0 bases, with 13 bases sitting between them. In germline, CDR1 is LNHDA, CDR2 SQIVND (reference sequence). This CDR3 is 14 amino acids long. The CDR3 DNA follows: TGTGCCAGTACCCCAGCGGGCAGCTCCTACGAGCAGTACTTC. The encoded protein is CASTPAGSSYEQYF.

This clone has a handful of counts. CDR3 coding DNA: TGCGCCAGCAGCTTCGATAGGACAGGGGGATATGGCTACACCTTC. Residues: CASSFDRTGGYGYTF. The J gene is TRBJ1-2, the V gene TRBV5-1; TRBD1 aligns across 10 bases. The CDR3 extends over 15 amino acids. The V gene's germline CDR1 is SGHRS and CDR2 YFSETQ. V dropped 2 bases and J dropped 5; count of bases not matched to a gene: 6.

The chain links TRBV19 to TRBJ1-1; the D gene is possibly TRBD1 (5 bases). CDR3 length equals 13 residues. V was clipped by 7 bases and J by 3 bases, with 12 bases between them. The V gene's germline CDR1 is LNHDA and CDR2 SQIVND (reference sequence). The CDR3 DNA reads TGTGCCAGTACTAGGTGGGGGGACACTGAAGCTTTCTTT. Protein: CASTRWGDTEAFF. Drawing the rest from reference TRBV19 and TRBJ1-1, the complete variable domain is DGGITQSPKYLFRKEGQNVTLSCEQNLNHDAMYWYRQDPGQGLRLIYYSQIVNDFQKGDIAEGYSVSREKKESFPLTVTSAQKNPTAFYLCASTRWGDTEAFFGQGTRLTVV.